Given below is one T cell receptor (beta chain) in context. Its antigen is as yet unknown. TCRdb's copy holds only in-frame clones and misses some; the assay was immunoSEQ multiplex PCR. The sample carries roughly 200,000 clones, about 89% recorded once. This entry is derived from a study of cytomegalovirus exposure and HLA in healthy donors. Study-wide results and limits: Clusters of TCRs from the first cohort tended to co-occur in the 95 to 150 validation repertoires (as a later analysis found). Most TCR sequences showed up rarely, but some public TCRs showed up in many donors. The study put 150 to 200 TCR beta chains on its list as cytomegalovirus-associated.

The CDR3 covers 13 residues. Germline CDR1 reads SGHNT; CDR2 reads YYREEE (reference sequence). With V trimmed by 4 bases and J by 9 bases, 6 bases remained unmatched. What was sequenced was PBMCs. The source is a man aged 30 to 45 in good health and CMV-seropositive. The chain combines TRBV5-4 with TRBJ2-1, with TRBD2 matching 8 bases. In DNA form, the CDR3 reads TGTGCCAGCAGCGAAGGAGCGGGGGCTGAGCAGTTCTTC. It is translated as CASSEGAGAEQFF.